These 14 T cell receptor beta chains share one sample of origin, sequenced in a study of PD-L1 blockade in urothelial cancer. Method: immunoSEQ multiplex PCR; TCRdb's copy keeps in-frame clones and lacks some. The data hold some 15,000 clones, with more than 75% observed a single time. Here the sequenced sample was PBMCs, taken around atezolizumab (anti-PD-L1) treatment. The receptors stem from a man in his 70s with urothelial cancer.

This rearrangement joins TRBV19 to TRBJ2-2; D is possibly TRBD2 (6 bases). Germline CDR1 reads LNHDA; CDR2 reads SQIVND (reference sequence). V was clipped by 0 bases and J by 4 bases, with 9 bases between them. The CDR3 has 15 amino acids. DNA of the CDR3: TGTGCCAGTAGTATAGAAGGCGGGGTCACCGGGGAGCTGTTTTTT. As protein: CASSIEGGVTGELFF. Full variable domain (rest looked up from reference TRBV19 and TRBJ2-2): DGGITQSPKYLFRKEGQNVTLSCEQNLNHDAMYWYRQDPGQGLRLIYYSQIVNDFQKGDIAEGYSVSREKKESFPLTVTSAQKNPTAFYLCASSIEGGVTGELFFGEGSRLTVL.

The rearrangement uses TRBV7-9 and TRBJ2-7; tentatively, D is TRBD1 (6 bases). The CDR3 is 15 residues long. The germline V and J ends were trimmed by 1 base and 7 bases, with 17 bases remaining between them. Germline CDR1 and CDR2: SEHNR and FQNEAQ (reference sequence). This chain's CDR3 is CASSLVDRQSSEQYF. CDR3 nucleotide sequence: TGTGCCAGCAGCTTAGTTGACAGGCAATCTTCGGAGCAGTACTTC.

The DNA for the CDR3 is TGCGCCAGCAGTGAGTTCGGGTCGGGGTTTAACTATGGCTACACCTTC. Its protein is CASSEFGSGFNYGYTF. The chain carries TRBV10-2 and TRBJ1-2; D gene unclear. Trimming cost V 1 base and J 1 base, with 13 bases left between them. Germline V gene data show CDR1 as WSHSY and CDR2 as SAAADI. The CDR3 length is 16 residues.

This CDR3 is CASSVDVRAYNEQFF. The CDR3 nucleotides read TGTGCCAGCAGCGTAGATGTCCGAGCCTACAATGAGCAGTTCTTC. The V and J genes are TRBV9 and TRBJ2-1; D is uncertain. Germline CDR1 is SGDLS and CDR2 is YYNGEE. This CDR3 has 15 amino acids. V shed 0 bases and J shed 2 bases, with 9 bases lying between them.

The chain recombines TRBV2 with TRBJ1-5; D is undetermined. V gave up 5 bases and J gave up 8 bases, with 13 bases separating them. The CDR3 has 13 amino acids. CDR1 and CDR2 (germline): SNHLY, FYNNEI. Here the CDR3 DNA reads TGTGCCAGCAGTCAAGTGCGGATGGAGCCCCAGCATTTT. This gives the protein CASSQVRMEPQHF.

This chain uses TRBV2 with TRBJ2-1; TRBD1 matches at 7 bases. The ends lost 7 bases at V and 9 bases at J; junction bases unmatched: 9. Per germline, CDR1 SNHLY and CDR2 FYNNEI. CDR3 length: 13 amino acids. The CDR3 coding sequence is TGTGCCAGCACCCGGGACAGAAGGGCTGAGCAGTTCTTC. Translating gives CASTRDRRAEQFF.

V gene TRBV5-1 combines with J gene TRBJ2-7, with D possibly TRBD1 on 6 matching bases. Germline V lookup: CDR1 SGHRS, CDR2 YFSETQ. CDR3 length: 15 residues. Deletions cut 5 bases from V and 3 bases from J, with 18 bases between. The CDR3 nucleotides are TGCGCCAGCAGTTATACCGGACAGAATTACTACGAGCAGTACTTC. The encoded protein is CASSYTGQNYYEQYF.

Only one count was recorded for this clone. The chain links TRBV6-5 to TRBJ1-2; no reliable D call. This CDR3 contains 14 residues. From germline, CDR1 is MNHEY and CDR2 SVGAGI. Trimming pared 5 bases from V and 4 bases from J, leaving 14 bases between. CDR3 nucleotide sequence: TGTGCCAGCAGTCCTTTCCAAAGCGGCTATGGCTACACCTTC. This codes for CASSPFQSGYGYTF.

This rearrangement joins TRBV4-1 to TRBJ2-2; 7 positions agree with TRBD1. The CDR3 runs 16 residues. Germline CDR1 MGHRA, CDR2 YSYEKL. J was trimmed by 5 bases and V by 1 base; bases with no gene match: 7. The CDR3 DNA reads TGCGCCAGCAGCCAAGTTGAGACAGGGTCTACCGGGGAGCTGTTTTTT. Translated, it gives CASSQVETGSTGELFF.

V gene TRBV7-9 combines with J gene TRBJ2-1; the match to TRBD1 covers 7 bases. The germline V gene has CDR1 SEHNR and CDR2 FQNEAQ (reference sequence). The CDR3 contains 16 residues. After removal of 3 bases from V and 4 bases from J, the junction contained 9 bases not matched to a gene. The CDR3 here is CASSFRGLGPYNEQFF. The CDR3 region has the DNA TGTGCCAGCAGCTTCAGGGGGTTAGGGCCGTACAATGAGCAGTTCTTC. The entire variable domain, with the rest obtained from reference TRBV7-9 and TRBJ2-1, is as follows: DTGVSQNPRHKITKRGQNVTFRCDPISEHNRLYWYRQTLGQGPEFLTYFQNEAQLEKSRLLSDRFSAERPKGSFSTLEIQRTEQGDSAMYLCASSFRGLGPYNEQFFGPGTRLTVL.

The V and J genes are TRBV6-4 and TRBJ1-3; D is undetermined. The CDR3 runs to 16 residues. The V gene lost 6 bases and the J gene lost 0 bases, with 15 bases spanning the gap. Germline-derived CDR1 and CDR2 are MRHNA and SNTAGT. CDR3 region: CASRQLRFCSGNTIYF. The CDR3 DNA reads TGTGCCAGCAGACAATTGCGGTTTTGCTCTGGAAACACCATATATTTT.

This chain joins TRBV6-5 and TRBJ1-2; 7 nucleotides align to TRBD1. CDR3 length: 13 amino acids. V lost 5 bases, J lost 7 bases, and 7 bases stayed unmatched. Germline CDR1 and CDR2: MNHEY and SVGAGI. The CDR3 spells CASSPRDRGGYTF. DNA of the CDR3: TGTGCCAGCAGTCCGAGGGACAGAGGTGGCTACACCTTC.

The chain combines TRBV7-9 with TRBJ1-5; D uncertain. The CDR3 contains 17 residues. Germline CDR1 and CDR2: SEHNR and FQNEAQ (reference sequence). V dropped 1 base and J dropped 0 bases, with 13 bases sitting between them. CDR3 nucleotides: TGTGCCAGCAGCTTAGATTACAGTATGGATAGCAATCAGCCCCAGCATTTT. Translating gives CASSLDYSMDSNQPQHF.

This clone has more than one count but fewer than ten. CDR3 sequence: CASKRSGGGTEAFF. CDR3 nucleotide sequence: TGTGCCAGCAAACGATCAGGTGGAGGGACTGAAGCTTTCTTT. The chain recombines TRBV27 with TRBJ1-1; D unresolved. CDR3 length equals 14 residues. CDR1 is MNHEY, CDR2 SMNVEV, per germline (reference sequence). The germline V and J ends were trimmed by 7 bases and 5 bases, with 17 bases remaining between them.